Below, 25 T cell receptor beta chains from the same sample are listed, as sequenced in a study of metastatic and nonmetastatic thyroid tumors. TCRdb re-called clones via MiXCR from the PCR reads. The sample has tens of thousands of clones, 12% seen once; the top ten hold 11%. No treatment of any kind had been given to any patient before thyroid surgery. Sequenced sample: blood. These TCRs come from a female donor with papillary thyroid cancer or a benign thyroid nodule (not recorded which). Some clones in this sample may be carry-over from other donors' samples.

This clone came up many times. The chain has TRBV28 and TRBJ2-3; 8 bases fit TRBD2. V trimming: 2 bases; J trimming: 1 base; junction bases outside the gene matches: 2. The CDR3 runs to 15 residues. In germline, CDR1 is MDHEN, CDR2 SYDVKM. CDR3 region: CASSLELAGTDTQYF. The DNA of the CDR3 is TGTGCCAGCAGTTTAGAACTAGCGGGCACAGATACGCAGTATTTT. The variable domain in full, with the rest retrieved from reference TRBV28 and TRBJ2-3, is DVKVTQSSRYLVKRTGEKVFLECVQDMDHENMFWYRQDPGLGLRLIYFSYDVKMKEKGDIPEGYSVSREKKERFSLILESASTNQTSMYLCASSLELAGTDTQYFGPGTRLTVL.

As concerns this clone: A much larger clone is a single base away; this may be a read error. V and J are TRBV19 and TRBJ2-1; D remains ambiguous. Germline V CDR1 and CDR2: LNHDA, SQIVND (reference sequence). V shed 7 bases and J shed 4 bases, with 17 bases lying between them. The CDR3 sequence is 15 residues long. The CDR3 protein is CASIPMWVPYNEQFF. The CDR3 nucleotides are TGTGCCAGTATCCCTATGTGGGTTCCATACAATGAGCAGTTCTTC.

This clone was detected ten times or more. The chain recombines TRBV7-2 with TRBJ2-6; D remains ambiguous. The CDR3 has 14 residues. Trimming stripped 7 bases from V and 0 bases from J, with 7 bases between. Germline V gene lookup returns CDR1 SGHTA and CDR2 FQGNSA. The CDR3 nucleotides are TGTGCCAGCAAAATTAACTCTGGGGCCAACGTCCTGACTTTC. Translating gives CASKINSGANVLTF.

This clone came up many times. The genes are TRBV4-3 and TRBJ2-7; 8 bases map to TRBD1. Germline loops: CDR1 LGHNA, CDR2 YSLEER. Trimming cost V 0 bases and J 4 bases; bases outside gene matches: 8. The CDR3 is 16 amino acids. In DNA form, the CDR3 reads TGCGCCAGCAGCCAAGATGTTTTTGGACAGGGTTACGAGCAGTACTTC. Its protein is CASSQDVFGQGYEQYF.

The genes are TRBV6-1 and TRBJ1-1; possible D gene TRBD1, 6 bases. Germline CDR1 is MNHNS and CDR2 is SASEGT. The CDR3 totals 14 residues. V was shortened by 7 bases and J by 6 bases, with 18 bases between the two germline ends. The CDR3 loop reads CASITFDEGAEAFF. CDR3 bases: TGTGCCAGCATCACATTCGATGAGGGGGCTGAAGCTTTCTTT.

This clone occurred a few times. This sequence joins TRBV27 and TRBJ1-2, with D possibly being TRBD1 (5 bases). The length of the CDR3 is 14 residues. Trimming pared 3 bases from V and 3 bases from J, leaving 11 bases between. Germline lookup yields CDR1 MNHEY and CDR2 SMNVEV (reference sequence). CDR3: CASSLGRDDYGYTF. DNA for the CDR3: TGTGCCAGCAGTTTGGGCAGGGACGACTATGGCTACACCTTC.

The chain carries TRBV28 and TRBJ2-7; D is tentatively TRBD1 or TRBD2 (7 bases each). V dropped 6 bases and J dropped 5 bases, with 20 bases sitting between them. From germline, CDR1 is MDHEN and CDR2 SYDVKM. CDR3 size: 15 residues. Here the CDR3 reads CASRGGGQSSDEQYF. The CDR3 DNA reads TGTGCCAGCAGGGGAGGGGGACAGTCTTCCGACGAGCAGTACTTC.

This clone has at least ten counts. This rearrangement joins TRBV7-8 to TRBJ2-7, with TRBD2 matching 9 bases. The V and J ends lost 1 base and 3 bases, in that order; junction bases with no gene match: 4. Germline V gene data show CDR1 as SGHVS and CDR2 as FQNEAQ. The CDR3 sequence is 15 residues long. The DNA of the CDR3 is TGTGCCAGCAGCTTAGTGGGTAGCGGGGGCTACGAGCAGTACTTC. Amino acid sequence: CASSLVGSGGYEQYF.

Ten or more counts support this clone. This chain connects TRBV6-6 to TRBJ2-3, with D perhaps assigned TRBD1 or TRBD2 (5 bases each). Germline values: CDR1 MNHNY, CDR2 SVGAGI (reference sequence). This CDR3 contains 16 residues. Trimming cost V 0 bases and J 8 bases, with 18 bases left between them. The CDR3 DNA follows: TGTGCCAGCAGTTACTCGATGGGAGATTATGGGGGTACGCAGTATTTT. Protein sequence: CASSYSMGDYGGTQYF.

This clone was recorded many times. CDR3 sequence reads: CASRRQGERETQYF. DNA of the CDR3: TGTGCCAGCAGGCGACAGGGGGAGAGAGAGACCCAGTACTTC. The rearrangement links TRBV6-1 to TRBJ2-5; 9 bases agree with TRBD1. The germline V gene encodes CDR1 MNHNS and CDR2 SASEGT. The CDR3 runs 14 residues. The V segment lost 6 bases and the J segment 4 bases; nucleotides outside the gene matches: 6.

This clone came up many times. This sequence joins TRBV13 and TRBJ2-3, with D perhaps TRBD1 (5 bases). Trimming cost V 4 bases and J 6 bases, with 11 bases left between them. Germline V CDR1 and CDR2: PRHDT, FYEKMQ (reference sequence). CDR3 length: 13 amino acids. The CDR3 reads CASSSPPGDTQYF. Written as DNA, the CDR3 is TGTGCCAGCAGCTCCCCCCCAGGGGATACGCAGTATTTT.

There are many counts of this clone. The chain recombines TRBV7-3 with TRBJ1-1; tentative D call: TRBD1 (6 bases). Germline lookup yields CDR1 SGHTA and CDR2 FQGTGA. Deletions cut 1 base from V and 3 bases from J, with 9 bases between. The CDR3 has 14 residues. The CDR3 DNA reads TGTGCCAGCAGCTTAAGACCAGGGGACACTGAAGCTTTCTTT. Protein sequence: CASSLRPGDTEAFF.

The table lists this clone with many counts. The CDR3 spells CSVRVAETQYF. DNA for the CDR3: TGCAGCGTCAGGGTCGCAGAGACCCAGTACTTC. V gene TRBV29-1 combines with J gene TRBJ2-5; the D gene is possibly TRBD1 (5 bases). Trimming left V 6 bases short and J 4 bases short, with 9 bases between. CDR1 is SQVTM and CDR2 is ANQGSEA in the germline V gene. CDR3 length: 11 residues.

The chain has TRBV4-3 and TRBJ1-5; TRBD1 matches at 8 bases. The CDR3 totals 13 residues. V lost 0 bases to trimming and J lost 15 bases; unmatched junction nucleotides: 7. The germline V gene has CDR1 LGHNA and CDR2 YSLEER. CDR3 residues: CASSQEMWDRPHF. The DNA for the CDR3 is TGCGCCAGCAGCCAAGAAATGTGGGACAGGCCGCATTTT.

In its sample, this clone was seen many times. The chain is built from TRBV12-3 or TRBV12-4 and TRBJ2-7; weak D call: TRBD2 (6 bases). CDR3 length: 17 residues. Trimming removed 3 bases from V and 4 bases from J, with 22 bases in between. The CDR3 nucleotides read TGTGCCAGCAGTTTTAGTTTCGGAGGGGTTGGCGTTTACGAGCAGTACTTC. This gives the protein CASSFSFGGVGVYEQYF.

This clone was recorded many times. The rearrangement joins TRBV30 to TRBJ2-1, with TRBD1 matching over 9 bases. J was trimmed by 7 bases and V by 4 bases; bases with no gene match: 17. Germline lookup yields CDR1 GTSNPN and CDR2 SVGIG (reference sequence). The CDR3 is 17 amino acids. For the CDR3, the DNA is TGTGCCTGGACTTTTCTGGGCGCACAGGGGGCAAGGAATGAGCAGTTCTTC. Amino acid sequence: CAWTFLGAQGARNEQFF.

This clone was observed at least ten times. V usage is TRBV6-1 and J usage is TRBJ1-6, with D unclear. Germline values: CDR1 MNHNS, CDR2 SASEGT. V dropped 4 bases and J dropped 3 bases, with 7 bases sitting between them. This CDR3 has 14 residues. CDR3 amino acids: CASSVGGYNSPLHF. CDR3 sequence (DNA): TGTGCCAGCAGTGTAGGAGGCTATAATTCACCCCTCCACTTT.

This clone was counted many times. This sequence joins TRBV19 and TRBJ2-1, with D uncertain. Germline V gene lookup returns CDR1 LNHDA and CDR2 SQIVND (reference sequence). The ends were cut back, 5 bases at V and 0 bases at J, with 11 bases in the middle. CDR3 length: 15 residues. The CDR3 nucleotides read TGTGCCAGTAGTCTACTTAGCAGCTCCTACAATGAGCAGTTCTTC. Its protein product is CASSLLSSSYNEQFF. The full variable domain, its missing parts supplied by reference TRBV19 and TRBJ2-1, is DGGITQSPKYLFRKEGQNVTLSCEQNLNHDAMYWYRQDPGQGLRLIYYSQIVNDFQKGDIAEGYSVSREKKESFPLTVTSAQKNPTAFYLCASSLLSSSYNEQFFGPGTRLTVL.

This clone was found many times. The chain combines TRBV7-9 with TRBJ1-1; TRBD1 agrees at 10 bases. The CDR3 is made up of 14 amino acids. The V gene's germline CDR1 is SEHNR and CDR2 FQNEAQ (reference sequence). J gave up 4 bases and V 3 bases, and 2 bases lay outside the gene matches. CDR3 nucleotides: TGTGCCAGCAGCTTGACAGGGGGCCTCACTGAAGCTTTCTTT. Translated, it gives CASSLTGGLTEAFF.

In this sample, this clone turned up many times. CDR3 loop: CASSLGGGKETQYF. The CDR3 coding sequence is TGTGCCAGCAGCTTGGGCGGGGGAAAAGAGACCCAGTACTTC. J is TRBJ2-5 and V is TRBV5-5; 7 bases agree with TRBD2. The CDR3 is made up of 14 amino acids. Trimming at V came to 0 bases and at J to 3 bases, leaving 2 bases not matched to a gene. CDR1 SGHKS and CDR2 YYEKEE come from the germline V gene (reference sequence).

This clone was picked up many times. The rearrangement uses TRBV2 and TRBJ1-2, with 8 bases lining up with TRBD1. This CDR3 has 12 residues. The germline CDR1 and CDR2 sequences are SNHLY and FYNNEI. V was clipped by 6 bases and J by 14 bases; unmatched bases: 11. The CDR3 DNA is TGTGCCAGCAGGGACAGACAGGGGTACGGAACCTTC. Translating it yields CASRDRQGYGTF.

This clone has more than one count but fewer than ten. The CDR3 nucleotides are TGTGCCACCAGTGATTCAGCCGGGGGAAGGGACGAGCAGTACTTC. Residues: CATSDSAGGRDEQYF. V is TRBV24-1 and J is TRBJ2-1, with D possibly matching TRBD2 (6 bases). The DNA matches TRBJ2-7 better at its end, which makes the J call doubtful. The CDR3 sequence is 15 residues long. Germline CDR1 is KGHDR and CDR2 is SFDVKD.

This clone was detected many times. The rearrangement joins TRBV29-1 to TRBJ1-4; maybe TRBD1 (5 bases). CDR3 size: 13 residues. CDR1 and CDR2 (germline): SQVTM, ANQGSEA. V lost 4 bases and J lost 6, with 12 bases in between. The CDR3: CSVVPGDDEKLFF. CDR3 DNA: TGCAGCGTTGTTCCGGGGGACGATGAAAAACTGTTTTTT.

In its sample, this clone was seen many times. The chain uses TRBV2 and TRBJ1-6; TRBD1 is a possible D gene (5 bases). The ends were cut back, 1 base at V and 7 bases at J, with 11 bases in the middle. Germline V gene sequence: CDR1 SNHLY, CDR2 FYNNEI. The CDR3 is made up of 15 amino acids. The chain's CDR3 is CASSEEGTENSPLHF. CDR3 DNA: TGTGCCAGCAGTGAAGAAGGGACGGAGAATTCACCCCTCCACTTT.

This clone appeared many times. J is TRBJ2-1 and V is TRBV4-3; D is uncertain. The V gene lost 3 bases and the J gene lost 9 bases, with 15 bases spanning the gap. Germline loops: CDR1 LGHNA, CDR2 YSLEER. The length of the CDR3 is 14 residues. The DNA of the CDR3 is TGCGCCAGCAGCCATGATTTGTATGGCGGTGAGCAGTTCTTC. Its protein product is CASSHDLYGGEQFF.